This is a list of T cell receptor beta chains from one sample in a study of immune characterization of retroperitoneal liposarcoma. TCRdb itself ran the PCR reads through MiXCR, one entry per CDR3 protein. This table has roughly 11,000 distinct CDR3 sequences, about 50% appearing once. The sample comprised tumor tissue. These TCRs come from a female donor with retroperitoneal liposarcoma. Each CDR3 is given with its conserved first and last residue. A D gene is named only where the DNA matches it firmly. Part of the rows lack a size; the others show once, few, many or a class for expanded clones.

j_call	v_call	d_call	clone_size	cdr3_aa	cdr3_nt
TRBJ2-7	TRBV6-1	TRBD2	-	CASSSPETSYPYEQYF	TGTGCCAGCAGTTCTCCCGAGACTAGCTACCCCTACGAGCAGTACTTC
TRBJ2-7	TRBV6-1	-	-	CASSDYSYEQYF	TGTGCCAGCAGTGATTACTCCTACGAGCAGTACTTC
TRBJ1-1	TRBV7-4	-	-	CASSLPPGNTEAFF	TGTGCCAGCAGCCTGCCCCCAGGGAACACTGAAGCTTTCTTT
TRBJ2-7	TRBV6-1	TRBD2	medium-sized	CASSEAAGGHEQYF	TGTGCCAGCAGTGAAGCAGCGGGAGGCCACGAGCAGTACTTC
TRBJ1-5	TRBV6-5	-	few	CASTMSRGPQHF	TGTGCCAGCACTATGTCGCGGGGGCCCCAGCATTTT
TRBJ2-3	TRBV6-1	-	-	CASSWQGIGTDTQYF	TGTGCCAGCAGTTGGCAGGGGATAGGCACAGATACGCAGTATTTT
TRBJ2-1	TRBV6-5	TRBD2	-	CASSSRRKLAGYNEQFF	TGTGCCAGCAGTTCCCGCCGGAAGCTAGCGGGGTACAATGAGCAGTTCTTC
TRBJ2-1	TRBV7-2	TRBD2	few	CASMLGTSGIAGGETQFF	TGTGCCAGCATGCTCGGGACTAGCGGGATCGCGGGGGGGGAGACCCAGTTCTTC
TRBJ2-3	TRBV11-3	-	once	CASSLGSQLVTDTQYF	TGTGCCAGCAGCTTAGGGAGCCAGCTCGTGACAGATACGCAGTATTTT
TRBJ2-7	TRBV12-3/TRBV12-4	-	-	CASSSRGSYEQYF	TGTGCCAGCAGTTCCCGGGGATCCTACGAGCAGTACTTC
TRBJ2-1	TRBV7-6	-	few	CASSLEVGNSYEQFF	TGTGCCAGCAGCTTAGAGGTAGGGAACTCCTACGAGCAGTTCTTC
TRBJ2-5	TRBV6-6	TRBD1	-	CASSYSVGQGEETQYF	TGTGCCAGCAGTTACTCGGTGGGGCAGGGGGAAGAGACCCAGTACTTC
TRBJ2-5	TRBV11-2	TRBD2	-	CASSLLGGRQETQYF	TGTGCCAGCAGCTTATTGGGCGGGAGGCAGGAGACCCAGTACTTC
TRBJ2-1	TRBV6-5	-	few	CASVGPGFEQFF	TGTGCCAGCGTGGGACCAGGGTTTGAGCAGTTCTTC
TRBJ2-1	TRBV6-6	-	-	CASSYSIPGLATNEQFF	TGTGCCAGCAGTTACTCGATTCCGGGCTTAGCTACCAATGAGCAGTTCTTC
TRBJ2-7	TRBV6-1	-	-	CASTKPGLGDEQYF	TGTGCCAGCACCAAGCCAGGCTTAGGGGACGAGCAGTACTTC
TRBJ2-2	TRBV10-2	TRBD2	few	CASSPQVAGTGELFF	TGCGCCAGCTCCCCACAGGTAGCGGGGACCGGGGAGCTGTTTTTT
TRBJ2-7	TRBV12-3/TRBV12-4	TRBD2	-	CASSTAGTSGSYNEQYF	TGTGCCAGCAGTACCGCCGGGACTAGCGGTTCCTACAATGAGCAGTACTTC
TRBJ2-3	TRBV6-2/TRBV6-3	-	few	CASSSSDTQYF	TGTGCCAGCTCGAGTTCAGATACGCAGTATTTT
TRBJ2-1	TRBV6-1	TRBD2	-	CASSEGLAILSEQFF	TGTGCCAGCAGTGAGGGACTAGCGATTCTTTCAGAGCAGTTCTTC
TRBJ2-1	TRBV6-1	-	few	CASSEQETQFF	TGTGCCAGCAGTGAACAAGAGACCCAGTTCTTC
TRBJ2-7	TRBV14	-	-	CASSQDRSSSYEQYF	TGTGCCAGCAGCCAAGATCGGAGCAGCTCCTACGAGCAGTACTTC
TRBJ2-7	TRBV28	TRBD2	few	CASSPGTSGYNEQYF	TGTGCCAGCAGTCCCGGGACTAGCGGCTACAATGAGCAGTACTTC
TRBJ2-1	TRBV6-1	TRBD2	-	CASSGASGPNEQFF	TGTGCCAGCAGTGGCGCTAGCGGTCCCAATGAGCAGTTCTTC
TRBJ2-1	TRBV6-1	-	medium-sized	CASSERQVSSYNEQFF	TGTGCCAGCAGTGAACGGCAGGTTAGCTCCTACAATGAGCAGTTCTTC
TRBJ2-1	TRBV6-4	TRBD1	few	CRDSHPEQFF	TGTAGGGACAGCCACCCCGAGCAGTTCTTC
TRBJ2-7	TRBV6-1	TRBD1	medium-sized	CASRRQGAISYNEQYF	TGTGCCAGCAGACGACAGGGGGCTATATCCTACAATGAGCAGTACTTC
TRBJ2-3	TRBV6-1	-	-	CASRDSSAHTDTQYF	TGTGCCAGCAGGGATTCTAGCGCCCACACAGATACGCAGTATTTT
TRBJ2-7	TRBV12-3/TRBV12-4	TRBD1	many	CASSVRPRDRGSLSSAYEQYF	TGTGCCAGCAGCGTCCGCCCCCGGGACAGGGGCTCCCTGTCCAGCGCCTACGAGCAGTACTTC
TRBJ1-2	TRBV6-6	TRBD1	-	CASSYSRQGRDGYTF	TGTGCCAGCAGTTACTCGAGACAGGGTCGGGATGGCTACACCTTC
TRBJ2-7	TRBV10-1	-	-	CASSDGKPPSYEQYF	TGCGCCAGCAGTGACGGAAAACCCCCCTCCTACGAGCAGTACTTC
TRBJ2-1	TRBV6-6	TRBD2	-	CASSYSTRGRGYNEQFF	TGTGCCAGCAGTTACTCGACGCGCGGGAGGGGCTACAATGAGCAGTTCTTC
TRBJ2-7	TRBV6-1	-	-	CASRVHENNEQYF	TGTGCCAGCAGAGTACATGAAAACAATGAGCAGTACTTC
TRBJ2-1	TRBV27	-	once	CATKGHSLYNEQFF	TGTGCCACCAAGGGACATTCACTTTACAATGAGCAGTTCTTC
TRBJ1-5	TRBV7-2	-	few	CASKGDSNQPQHF	TGTGCCAGCAAGGGTGATAGCAATCAGCCCCAGCATTTT
TRBJ2-3	TRBV6-1	TRBD2	-	CASRSSGRATTTDTQYF	TGTGCCAGTCGTTCTAGCGGGAGGGCGACAACCACAGATACGCAGTATTTT
TRBJ2-7	TRBV12-3/TRBV12-4	-	few	CASSLQGGYYEQYF	TGTGCCAGCAGTTTGCAGGGGGGATACTACGAGCAGTACTTC
TRBJ2-7	TRBV27	-	once	CASTLRPVVRAFPYEQYF	TGTGCCAGCACCCTTCGTCCCGTTGTGAGGGCCTTCCCCTACGAGCAGTACTTC
TRBJ2-7	TRBV7-2	-	-	CASSRSSYEQYF	TGTGCCAGCAGCCGGAGCTCCTACGAGCAGTACTTC
TRBJ2-1	TRBV11-3	-	-	CASRAEGASYNEQFF	TGTGCCAGCAGGGCCGAGGGTGCCTCCTACAATGAGCAGTTCTTC
TRBJ2-5	TRBV7-8	TRBD1	medium-sized	CASSPSRQGGVETQYF	TGTGCCAGCAGCCCCTCTAGACAGGGGGGTGTGGAGACCCAGTACTTC
TRBJ2-1	TRBV10-2	-	-	CASSESTVTSWQFF	TGCGCCAGCAGTGAGTCGACTGTTACTAGCTGGCAGTTCTTC
TRBJ2-1	TRBV7-8	TRBD2	-	CASSASGGLETQFF	TGTGCCAGCAGCGCTAGCGGGGGGCTTGAGACCCAGTTCTTC
TRBJ2-5	TRBV6-1	-	-	CASDRGRDLRTQYF	TGTGCCAGTGATCGCGGGCGGGACCTTCGGACCCAGTACTTC
TRBJ1-1	TRBV4-3	-	once	CASSQGTSTVNTEAFF	TGCGCCAGCAGCCAGGGTACTTCGACAGTGAACACTGAAGCTTTCTTT
TRBJ1-1	TRBV7-6	-	-	CASSLTRSTGAGTEAFF	TGTGCCAGCAGCTTAACTCGCTCGACAGGAGCAGGCACTGAAGCTTTCTTT